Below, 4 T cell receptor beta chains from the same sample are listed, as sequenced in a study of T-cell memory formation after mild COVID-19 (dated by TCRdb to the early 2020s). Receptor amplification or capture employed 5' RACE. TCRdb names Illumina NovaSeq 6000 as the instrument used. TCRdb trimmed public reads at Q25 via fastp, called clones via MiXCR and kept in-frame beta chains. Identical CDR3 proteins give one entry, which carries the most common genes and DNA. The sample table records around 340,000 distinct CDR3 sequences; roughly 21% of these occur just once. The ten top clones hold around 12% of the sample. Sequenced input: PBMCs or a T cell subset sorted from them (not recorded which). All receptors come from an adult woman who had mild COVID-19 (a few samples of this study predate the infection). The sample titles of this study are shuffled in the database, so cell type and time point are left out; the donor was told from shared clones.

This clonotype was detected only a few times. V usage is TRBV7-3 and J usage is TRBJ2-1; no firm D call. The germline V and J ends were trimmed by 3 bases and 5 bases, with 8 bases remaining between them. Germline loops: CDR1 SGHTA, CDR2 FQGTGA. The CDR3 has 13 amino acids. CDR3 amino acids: CASSLEIDNEQFF. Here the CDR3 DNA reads TGTGCCAGCAGCTTGGAAATAGACAATGAGCAGTTCTTC.

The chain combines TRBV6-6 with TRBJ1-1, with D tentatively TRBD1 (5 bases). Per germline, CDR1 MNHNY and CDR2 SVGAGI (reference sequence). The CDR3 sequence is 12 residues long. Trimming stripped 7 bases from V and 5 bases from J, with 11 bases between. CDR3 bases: TGTGCCAGCACAGGGCCAATGACTGAAGCTTTCTTT. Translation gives CASTGPMTEAFF.

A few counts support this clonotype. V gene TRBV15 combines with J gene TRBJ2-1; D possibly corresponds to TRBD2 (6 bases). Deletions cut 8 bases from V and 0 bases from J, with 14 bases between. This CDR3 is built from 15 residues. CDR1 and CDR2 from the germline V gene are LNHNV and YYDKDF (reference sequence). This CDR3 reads CATQRDSISYNEQFF. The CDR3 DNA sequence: TGTGCCACCCAAAGGGACTCCATCTCCTACAATGAGCAGTTCTTC.

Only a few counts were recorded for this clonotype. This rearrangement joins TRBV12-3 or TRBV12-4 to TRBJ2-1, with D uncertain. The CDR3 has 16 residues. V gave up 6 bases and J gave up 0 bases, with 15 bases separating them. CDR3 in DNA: TGTGCCAGCAGCGGTCCAGAACTTCGCTCCTACAATGAGCAGTTCTTC. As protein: CASSGPELRSYNEQFF.